This T cell receptor (beta chain) appears in the sequencing data of a study of cytomegalovirus exposure and HLA in healthy donors. Study-level results: In a later analysis, at a false discovery rate of 0.05, over 15,000 TCR beta sequences matched HLA alleles.

On this clone itself: Its antigen is unidentified.

Researchers ran the PCR with 60 Vbeta and 13 Jbeta primers. Repertoires were generated with immunoSEQ multiplex PCR, while TCRdb's copy carries only in-frame clones and drops some. The table lists 53,000 or so clones. This CDR3 region has 16 residues. V lost 2 bases, J lost 2 bases, and 10 bases lay in between. Per germline, CDR1 MNHEY and CDR2 SMNVEV (reference sequence). Sequenced sample: PBMCs. The clonotype comes from a male donor in good health and CMV-seropositive. The chain employs TRBV27 and TRBJ2-6; D is perhaps TRBD1 (5 bases). The CDR3 reads CASSLVQGAGANVLTF. The CDR3 coding sequence is TGTGCCAGCAGTTTAGTTCAGGGTGCTGGGGCCAACGTCCTGACTTTC.